This T cell receptor beta chain was profiled in a study of monozygotic twins with inflammatory bowel disease. The CDR3 length is 14 residues. Germline V gene data show CDR1 as SSHAT and CDR2 as FNYEAQ (reference sequence). Per individual sample, eight separate reactions were used to make cDNA. TCRdb reprocessed the 5' RACE reads and reports one entry per CDR3 protein, with no DNA. This sample contains some 100,000 distinct CDR3 sequences. This receptor was taken from a human donor with ulcerative colitis or Crohn's disease, or a healthy co-twin of an affected twin (not recorded which). The sequenced material came from blood. This chain joins TRBV7-7 and TRBJ2-1; TCRdb designates TRBD1, a call that cannot be tested without DNA. CDR3 sequence: CASSSGQGYNEQFF.